This entry is about one T cell receptor beta chain. Its matching antigen is unknown. After removal of 8 bases from V and 10 bases from J, the junction contained 7 bases not matched to a gene. CDR1 is MDHEN, CDR2 SYDVKM, per germline. This CDR3 comprises 12 residues. These data originate in a study of cytomegalovirus exposure and HLA in healthy donors. Overall study context: When 398 donors were genotyped, around 77% of them were found to fall in the Caucasian-associated ancestry cluster.

Study findings and constraints: Presence/absence analysis assumed near-uniform sequencing depth across donors.

PCR used 60 Vbeta primers and 13 Jbeta primers. Produced via immunoSEQ multiplex PCR; TCRdb's table is partial and in-frame only. The table shows 110,000 to 150,000 clones, with 84% occurring only once. This clonotype originated in a boy aged 2 to 10 in good health and CMV-seronegative. Sequencing was done on a sample of PBMCs. V gene TRBV28 combines with J gene TRBJ1-4, with 7 bases lining up with TRBD1. The CDR3 DNA sequence: TGTGCCAGCCTTGCGACAGGGAGAAAACTGTTTTTT. Protein sequence: CASLATGRKLFF.